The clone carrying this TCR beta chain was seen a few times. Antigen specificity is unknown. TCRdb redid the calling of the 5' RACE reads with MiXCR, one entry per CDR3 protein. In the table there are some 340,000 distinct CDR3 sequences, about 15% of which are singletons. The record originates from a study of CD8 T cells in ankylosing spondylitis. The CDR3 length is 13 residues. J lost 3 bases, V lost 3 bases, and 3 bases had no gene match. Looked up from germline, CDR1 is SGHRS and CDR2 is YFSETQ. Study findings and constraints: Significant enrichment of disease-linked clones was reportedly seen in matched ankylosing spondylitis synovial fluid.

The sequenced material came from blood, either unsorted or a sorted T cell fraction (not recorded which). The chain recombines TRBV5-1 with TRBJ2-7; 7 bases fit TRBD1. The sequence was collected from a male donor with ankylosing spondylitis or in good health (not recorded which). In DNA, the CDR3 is TGCGCCAGCAGCTCAGGGACAGACTACGAGCAGTACTTC. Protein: CASSSGTDYEQYF.